These 2 T cell receptor beta chains were sequenced from one sample in a study of PD-1 blockade in classical Hodgkin lymphoma. The assay was immunoSEQ multiplex PCR, and TCRdb's table has in-frame clones only and misses some. Of about 150,000 clones listed, around four fifths are singletons. The patients all showed relapse after autologous stem cell transplantation, while their brentuximab vedotin exposure varied. The specimen was peripheral blood mononuclear cells (PBMCs), collected before the second cycle of nivolumab. The source is a human donor with classical Hodgkin lymphoma.

V is TRBV19 and J is TRBJ1-3; no reliable D call. CDR1 is LNHDA, CDR2 SQIVND, per germline (reference sequence). The V end was cut by 1 base, the J end by 2 bases, with 9 bases between. CDR3 size: 15 residues. The CDR3 bases are TGTGCCAGTAGTATAGTTGGGAGCCCTGGAAACACCATATATTTT. It encodes CASSIVGSPGNTIYF.

This clone was counted once. The rearrangement joins TRBV6-6 to TRBJ2-1; 8 bases align to TRBD2. V lost 6 bases, J lost 0 bases, and 4 bases stayed unmatched. CDR3 length: 15 amino acids. Germline V CDR1 and CDR2: MNHNY, SVGAGI (reference sequence). The CDR3 coding sequence is TGTGCCAGCAGCCCCAGCGGGAGCTCCTACAATGAGCAGTTCTTC. It codes for CASSPSGSSYNEQFF.